The entry below gives a single TCR beta chain sequence along with its context. Its antigen has not been determined. Qualities for individual bases were not recorded, and no much larger clone is one base off. The data are from a study of identical twins (dated by TCRdb to the mid-2010s). Notes on the research overall: TCR alpha and beta repertoires from monozygotic twins, unrelated adults of various ages and cord blood were deep-sequenced to test whether fetal clonotypes persist. Replicate twin experiments were performed at different times using different library preparation protocols to rule out contamination.

Findings and caveats that apply to the study as a whole: The excess sharing between twins in beta out-of-frame sequences was weaker because fewer shared sequences reduced the signal-to-noise ratio. Abundant cord blood beta clonotypes had fewer insertions, young adult naive repertoires showed a similar but weaker trend, and memory repertoires showed no such trend. Compared with coincidental sharing between unrelated individuals, an excess of low generation-probability sequences was observed among out-of-frame TCR alpha sequences shared between twins. In monozygotic twins, out-of-frame TCR alpha sharing was systematically underestimated by recombination models, although the models agreed with sharing between unrelated individuals. Because the same donors could not be followed over many years, the conclusions relied on cross-sectional statistical analysis. Invariant T cells such as MAIT and iNKT could partly confound zero-insertion analyses, though diverse VJ usage argued against this for most clonotypes.

The protocol used for the library was 5' RACE. TCRdb shows the sequencer as Illumina HiSeq 2000. A universal primer binding site was introduced by template switching, and a unique molecular identifier was present in the final cDNA, enabling accurate counting of TCR cDNA molecules. Specific primers in the conserved constant-segment region were used to synthesize first-strand cDNA for the TCR alpha and beta chains. To control for contamination, every cDNA library carried two barcodes: a SMART-Mk sample barcode plus Illumina barcodes. TruSeq adapter sequences, together with Illumina sample barcodes, were added in two successive PCR steps. TCR alpha and beta cDNA libraries were sequenced on the Illumina HiSeq platform with custom primers. The authors' pipeline ran thus. MiGEC processed the raw reads to extract unique molecular identifiers, while MiXCR was used to determine the CDR3 positions. Recombination models were inferred per individual with the repgenHMM and IGoR tools using an EM algorithm. The analysis of shared clonotypes was done with the tcR package in R, with sharing normalized by the product of cloneset sizes. To study raw recombination without the effects of thymic and clonal selection, out-of-frame nonproductive sequences were analyzed. TCRdb passed the public sequencing reads through fastp at Q25 and MiXCR, retaining productive beta sequences. Duplicate CDR3 protein sequences are folded into a single record with the most common DNA and genes. The V and J calls, along with clone size, are taken from TCRdb and not from the paper's own processing. This sample is represented by 400,000 to 550,000 distinct CDR3 sequences; more than 20% of them were singletons. 2.5% to 3.5% of the sample goes to the ten largest clones.

According to the germline V gene, CDR1 reads SGHTA and CDR2 reads FQGNSA. V is clipped by 2 bases and J by 4 bases, and the sequence between their germline boundaries is 18 bases long. The CDR3 runs 16 amino acids, cysteine and phenylalanine included. The retained sequence is limited to the CDR3, 48 bases, with the frame set at the first base. All donors were healthy Caucasians. Three pairs of female monozygotic twins, all aged roughly 18 to 29 years, made up the twin cohort. Positive isolation kits from Invitrogen were used to isolate the CD4+ and CD8+ T cell populations. These sequences were also reported in another study, on T cells expressing NK-cell markers. The second paper states: About eight donors provided sorted CD3+CD56+NKG2C+, CD3+CD56+NKG2C- and CD3+CD56-NKG2C+ T-cell subsets, whose TCR beta-chain repertoires were profiled. Among the eight sequenced donors, seven were HCMV-seropositive and one was HCMV-seronegative. In several experiments an anti-gammadeltaTCR antibody was added to restrict sorting to alphabetaTCR-expressing T cells. For several donors, the dominant CD3+CD56+NKG2C+ clonotypes were among the top 10 CD8+ clonotypes and accounted for roughly 1.0-7.5% of CD8+ T cells. Those dominant clonotypes were again the most abundant among CD3+CD56-NKG2C+ cells in several donors, at about 25-65%. Whether the expanded NKG2C-expressing T cell clones were specific for HCMV antigens was left unclear. All eight donors whose samples were sequenced were randomly selected healthy volunteers, three of them men and five women. A commercial ELISA kit detecting HCMV-specific IgG in serum was used to determine HCMV serostatus. MIGEC was used to demultiplex reads and group reads by UMI, and MiTCR was used to assemble and quantify clonotypes. To remove erroneous sequences, TCR cDNA sequences were retained only when supported by two or more reads. Downstream repertoire analysis used the tcR package, and clonotypes were matched across fractions by CDR3 nucleotide sequence plus V segment. VDJmatch was used to annotate antigen specificity against VDJdb, with one amino acid substitution allowed in CDR3.

Specimen: CD4+ T cells sorted from blood. The chain is made from TRBV7-2 and TRBJ2-7; a tentative D call is TRBD2 (6 bases match). The clonotype comes from a woman between 18 and 29 years old in good health. CDR3 loop: CASSLYGSVGTYEQYF. The DNA is TGTGCCAGCAGCTTATACGGGAGTGTTGGAACTTACGAGCAGTACTTC.